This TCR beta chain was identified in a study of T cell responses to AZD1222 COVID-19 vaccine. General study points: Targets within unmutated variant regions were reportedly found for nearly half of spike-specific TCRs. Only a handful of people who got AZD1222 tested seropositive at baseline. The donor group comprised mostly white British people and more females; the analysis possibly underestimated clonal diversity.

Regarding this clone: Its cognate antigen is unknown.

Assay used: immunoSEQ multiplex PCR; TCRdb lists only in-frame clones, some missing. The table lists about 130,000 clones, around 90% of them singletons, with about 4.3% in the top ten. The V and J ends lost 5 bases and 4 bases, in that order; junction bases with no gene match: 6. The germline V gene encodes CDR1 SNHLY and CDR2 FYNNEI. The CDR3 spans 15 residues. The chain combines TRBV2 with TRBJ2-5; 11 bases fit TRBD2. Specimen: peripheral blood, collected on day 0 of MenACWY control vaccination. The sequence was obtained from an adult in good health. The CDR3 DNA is TGTGCCAGCAGTTTTAGCGGGGGGGCCGGAGAGACCCAGTACTTC. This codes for CASSFSGGAGETQYF. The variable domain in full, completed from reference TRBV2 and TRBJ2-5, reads EPEVTQTPSHQVTQMGQEVILRCVPISNHLYFYWYRQILGQKVEFLVSFYNNEISEKSEIFDDQFSVERPDGSNFTLKIRSTKLEDSAMYFCASSFSGGAGETQYFGPGTRLLVL.